The 32 T cell receptor beta chains below come from one sample, sequenced in a study of blood T cell repertoires in COVID-19. The data were produced by immunoSEQ multiplex PCR, yet TCRdb's version contains in-frame clones alone and is incomplete. The sample contains 150,000 to 200,000 clones, 82% of which appear only once. Material for sequencing was peripheral blood. These receptors originate from a woman aged 40 to 50 with COVID-19, enrolled during active disease.

The chain has TRBV19 and TRBJ1-1, with TRBD1 identical over 7 bases. CDR3 length: 15 amino acids. Trimming took 9 bases from V and 1 from J; bases not matched to a gene: 11. Per the germline V gene, CDR1 is LNHDA and CDR2 is SQIVND (reference sequence). CDR3 DNA: TGTGCCAGCGCAGGGACAGAGGGACAGAACACTGAAGCTTTCTTT. The encoded protein is CASAGTEGQNTEAFF.

The J gene is TRBJ2-7, the V gene TRBV4-2; the match to TRBD2 covers 8 bases. Germline V gene data show CDR1 as LGHNA and CDR2 as YNFKEQ. Trimming cost V 0 bases and J 1 base; bases outside gene matches: 5. The length of the CDR3 is 16 residues. The CDR3 reads CASSQDVTSESYEQYV. The CDR3 DNA reads as TGTGCCAGCAGCCAAGATGTGACTAGCGAATCCTACGAGCAGTACGTC.

This chain connects TRBV30 to TRBJ2-7; tentatively, D is TRBD1 (5 bases). V lost 0 bases and J lost 2, with 11 bases in between. This CDR3 is 14 amino acids long. Germline CDR1 is GTSNPN and CDR2 is SVGIG (reference sequence). The CDR3 protein is CAWSVGPGPYEQYF. Written as DNA, the CDR3 is TGTGCCTGGAGTGTGGGGCCAGGGCCCTACGAGCAGTACTTC.

This chain links TRBV3-1 (or the pseudogene TRBV3-2) with TRBJ2-2; tentative D call: TRBD2 (6 bases). V lost 4 bases, J lost 2 bases, and 17 bases lay in between. The CDR3 totals 17 residues. The germline gives CDR1 LGHDT, CDR2 YNNKEL (reference sequence). CDR3 protein: CASSLLGSGSNTGELFF. CDR3 DNA: TGTGCCAGCAGCCTCCTGGGTAGCGGCTCAAACACCGGGGAGCTGTTTTTT.

J is TRBJ1-6 and V is TRBV15; TRBD1 aligns across 8 bases. V dropped 5 bases and J dropped 9; count of bases not matched to a gene: 9. This CDR3 is built from 15 residues. Germline CDR1 is LNHNV and CDR2 is YYDKDF (reference sequence). The CDR3 region is CATSETGAEGSPLHF. The CDR3 region has the DNA TGTGCCACCAGCGAGACAGGGGCCGAAGGTTCACCCCTCCACTTT.

The chain has TRBV9 and TRBJ2-1; TRBD2 aligns across 14 bases. Germline V lookup: CDR1 SGDLS, CDR2 YYNGEE. This CDR3 has 16 residues. V gave up 4 bases and J gave up 9 bases; unmatched junction bases: 9. DNA of the CDR3: TGTGCCAGCAGCCCCCGACTAGCGGGAGGGCAGGTTGAGCAGTTCTTC. Its translation is CASSPRLAGGQVEQFF.

This chain uses TRBV19 with TRBJ1-4; D unclear. Trimming took 3 bases from V and 8 from J, leaving 10 bases between them. The CDR3 consists of 13 residues. Germline CDR1 reads LNHDA; CDR2 reads SQIVND (reference sequence). The DNA for the CDR3 is TGTGCCAGTAGTATTATGGCGGGCGAAAAACTGTTTTTT. Translating gives CASSIMAGEKLFF.

This chain connects TRBV28 to TRBJ1-6, with 11 nucleotides matching TRBD1. Germline values: CDR1 MDHEN, CDR2 SYDVKM. This CDR3 comprises 17 residues. The ends lost 6 bases at V and 7 bases at J; junction bases unmatched: 11. The CDR3 loop reads CASRLGGTGGNNSPLHF. DNA of the CDR3: TGTGCCAGCAGGCTGGGGGGGACAGGGGGAAACAATTCACCCCTCCACTTT.

The sample holds a few counts of this clone. This chain uses TRBV3-1 (or the pseudogene TRBV3-2) with TRBJ1-1; a possible D gene is TRBD1 (6 bases). The V gene's germline CDR1 is LGHDT and CDR2 YNNKEL (reference sequence). The CDR3 runs 13 residues. The germline V and J ends were trimmed by 6 bases and 11 bases, with 19 bases remaining between them. The CDR3 protein is CASRSRTVSDAFF. The CDR3 DNA follows: TGTGCCAGCAGGTCTCGGACAGTCAGTGACGCTTTCTTT.

The V and J genes are TRBV5-6 and TRBJ2-6; 7 bases align to TRBD2. The CDR3 runs 19 residues. Germline V gene data show CDR1 as SGHDT and CDR2 as YYEEEE. With V trimmed by 8 bases and J by 0 bases, 17 bases remained unmatched. Here the CDR3 DNA reads TGTGCCAGTCACGGGGGAGGGACTAAAATCAGCTCTGGGGCCAACGTCCTGACTTTC. It is translated as CASHGGGTKISSGANVLTF.

The chain combines TRBV6-5 with TRBJ1-2; D unresolved. CDR3 length equals 13 residues. V was clipped by 7 bases and J by 6 bases, with 15 bases between them. The germline V gene has CDR1 MNHEY and CDR2 SVGAGI. CDR3 bases: TGTGCCAGCACCCAGAGGGCCCTTGATGGCTACACCTTC. This encodes CASTQRALDGYTF.

This chain joins TRBV19 and TRBJ2-1; D unclear. This CDR3 has 13 residues. V lost 3 bases and J 3 bases, leaving 6 bases between the germline ends. CDR1 and CDR2 from the germline V gene are LNHDA and SQIVND (reference sequence). CDR3 amino acids: CASSISSYNEQFF. CDR3 nucleotides: TGTGCCAGTAGTATTTCCAGCTACAATGAGCAGTTCTTC.

V and J are TRBV28 and TRBJ2-3, with 8 positions matching TRBD2. The CDR3 has 14 residues. J was trimmed by 0 bases and V by 5 bases; bases with no gene match: 1. Germline CDR1 reads MDHEN; CDR2 reads SYDVKM. The CDR3 region has the DNA TGTGCCAGCAGTAGACTAGCGAGCACAGATACGCAGTATTTT. Amino acids: CASSRLASTDTQYF.

The gene calls are TRBV12-5 and TRBJ1-5; D perhaps matches TRBD1 (5 bases). Per germline, CDR1 LGHNT and CDR2 FRNRAP. Between the trimmed V and J ends, which lost 5 bases and 0 bases, there was a span of 11 bases. There are 15 residues in the CDR3. The chain's CDR3 is CASGTDSHSNQPQHF. CDR3 nucleotide sequence: TGTGCTAGTGGTACCGACAGTCATAGCAATCAGCCCCAGCATTTT. Filled out from reference TRBV12-5 and TRBJ1-5, the complete variable domain reads DARVTQTPRHKVTEMGQEVTMRCQPILGHNTVFWYRQTMMQGLELLAYFRNRAPLDDSGMPKDRFSAEMPDATLATLKIQPSEPRDSAVYFCASGTDSHSNQPQHFGDGTRLSIL.

The chain employs TRBV18 and TRBJ1-1, with D unclear. Per the germline V gene, CDR1 is KGHSH and CDR2 is LQKENI. Trimming removed 6 bases from V and 1 base from J, with 15 bases in between. The CDR3 extends over 15 amino acids. CDR3 nucleotide sequence: TGTGCCAGCTCTCAGGCTGACATCTCGAACACTGAAGCTTTCTTT. It yields the protein CASSQADISNTEAFF.

This chain uses TRBV19 with TRBJ2-7; D is undetermined. The CDR3 is 14 residues long. Trimming left V 6 bases short and J 6 bases short, with 18 bases between. Germline loops: CDR1 LNHDA, CDR2 SQIVND (reference sequence). As DNA, the CDR3 is TGTGCCAGTAGCCAAGACCCAGGTCATCGCGAGCAGTACTTC. Its translation is CASSQDPGHREQYF.

The chain uses TRBV5-1 and TRBJ1-5, with TRBD1 matching 10 bases. With 4 bases clipped from V and 7 bases from J, the junction kept 8 bases outside the gene matches. In germline, CDR1 is SGHRS, CDR2 YFSETQ. This CDR3 comprises 15 residues. Written as DNA, the CDR3 is TGCGCCAGCAGCCCCGGGACAGGGGTATGGCAGCCCCAGCATTTT. The encoded protein is CASSPGTGVWQPQHF.

The chain recombines TRBV19 with TRBJ2-1; D call uncertain. V lost 7 bases to trimming and J lost 7 bases, with 11 bases between them. CDR3 length equals 12 residues. Germline V CDR1 and CDR2: LNHDA, SQIVND (reference sequence). CDR3 sequence: CASKRGSNEQFF. DNA for the CDR3: TGTGCCAGTAAGAGAGGCTCTAATGAGCAGTTCTTC.

J is TRBJ1-1 and V is TRBV29-1; D unresolved. Germline V gene lookup returns CDR1 SQVTM and CDR2 ANQGSEA. This CDR3 region has 11 residues. The CDR3 DNA follows: TGCAGTGGTCTGCGGAACACTGAAGCTTTCTTT. It translates to CSGLRNTEAFF.

This chain connects TRBV15 to TRBJ1-6; 8 nucleotides match TRBD1. Germline loops: CDR1 LNHNV, CDR2 YYDKDF (reference sequence). The CDR3 length is 16 residues. Unmatched junction bases numbered 8, after V lost 1 base and J lost 9 bases. The CDR3 sequence: CATSRAGGPEGSPLHF. CDR3 nucleotide sequence: TGTGCCACCAGCAGAGCAGGGGGCCCCGAAGGTTCACCCCTCCACTTT.

This clone has only a few counts. This rearrangement joins TRBV6-4 to TRBJ2-1; the match to TRBD2 covers 12 bases. The CDR3 has 14 residues. V was pared by 7 bases and J by 5 bases, with 3 bases of the junction left unmatched. Germline CDR1 reads MRHNA; CDR2 reads SNTAGT. The CDR3 nucleotides are TGTGCCAGCAAAAGACTAGCGGGGGACAATGAGCAGTTCTTC. Encoded protein: CASKRLAGDNEQFF.

By frequency in the sample, this clone is medium-sized. This rearrangement joins TRBV7-9 to TRBJ1-6, with 7 nucleotides matching TRBD1. The CDR3 spans 14 residues. Germline V lookup: CDR1 SEHNR, CDR2 FQNEAQ (reference sequence). V lost 4 bases, J lost 7 bases, and 4 bases stayed unmatched. CDR3: CASSSEQGNSPLHF. DNA of the CDR3: TGTGCCAGCAGCTCGGAACAGGGGAATTCACCCCTCCACTTT.

The chain combines TRBV7-2 with TRBJ2-3; D is unresolved. The CDR3 contains 14 residues. Looked up from germline, CDR1 is SGHTA and CDR2 is FQGNSA. V gave up 3 bases and J gave up 4 bases, with 11 bases separating them. DNA for the CDR3: TGTGCCAGCAGCTTGCTTCGTCGGGCAGATACGCAGTATTTT. As protein: CASSLLRRADTQYF.

The chain links TRBV5-6 to TRBJ1-1, with D unresolved. CDR3 length equals 15 residues. Trimming stripped 4 bases from V and 0 bases from J, with 13 bases between. The germline gives CDR1 SGHDT, CDR2 YYEEEE. CDR3 nucleotides: TGTGCCAGCAGCCGATCTGGAGAGGTGAACACTGAAGCTTTCTTT. Translating it yields CASSRSGEVNTEAFF.

The J gene is TRBJ1-5, the V gene TRBV27; no reliable D call. There are 14 residues in the CDR3. The V end lost 4 bases, the J end lost 2 bases, and 9 bases lay between the germline ends. CDR1 MNHEY and CDR2 SMNVEV come from the germline V gene (reference sequence). The CDR3 DNA reads TGTGCCAGCAGTTATGGTACAGGCAATCAGCCCCAGCATTTT. Its translation is CASSYGTGNQPQHF.

The chain recombines TRBV4-1 with TRBJ2-1; TRBD2 is a possible D gene (7 bases). The CDR3 runs 17 residues. Per germline, CDR1 MGHRA and CDR2 YSYEKL. V lost 1 base, J lost 8 bases, and 21 bases lay in between. The CDR3, as DNA: TGCGCCAGCAGCCAAGCGTTGGGGGGGGCGCGGTGGGATGAGCAGTTCTTC. This gives the protein CASSQALGGARWDEQFF.

This chain links TRBV24-1 with TRBJ2-3; 11 bases line up with TRBD2. J lost 8 bases, V lost 4 bases, and 1 base had no gene match. CDR3 size: 13 residues. Germline CDR1 KGHDR, CDR2 SFDVKD. The CDR3 is CATSELAGGTQYF. CDR3 DNA: TGTGCCACCAGTGAGCTAGCGGGGGGTACGCAGTATTTT.

The V call is TRBV7-9, the J call TRBJ1-3; D might be TRBD1 (6 bases). V was pared by 4 bases and J by 1 base, with 14 bases between. Germline V gene lookup returns CDR1 SEHNR and CDR2 FQNEAQ (reference sequence). The CDR3 extends over 16 amino acids. The CDR3 nucleotides are TGTGCCAGCAGCTCGTATATTACAGGGTCTGGAAACACCATATATTTT. Residues: CASSSYITGSGNTIYF.

The genes are TRBV9 and TRBJ2-2; 11 bases fit TRBD2. CDR3 length: 15 residues. The V and J ends lost 2 bases and 8 bases, in that order; junction bases with no gene match: 5. Germline CDR1 SGDLS, CDR2 YYNGEE. The DNA for the CDR3 is TGTGCCAGCAGCGTTAGCGGGAGGGGGTCGGGGGAGCTGTTTTTT. It specifies CASSVSGRGSGELFF.

The chain recombines TRBV7-9 with TRBJ1-1; D unresolved. Trimming removed 3 bases at V and 6 bases at J, with 20 bases between. The germline CDR1 and CDR2 sequences are SEHNR and FQNEAQ (reference sequence). The CDR3 loop spans 16 amino acids. CDR3 bases: TGTGCCAGCAGCTTTCTTCCTGGGCTCCCGACGGCTGAAGCTTTCTTT. Its protein is CASSFLPGLPTAEAFF. The variable domain in full, completed from reference TRBV7-9 and TRBJ1-1, reads DTGVSQNPRHKITKRGQNVTFRCDPISEHNRLYWYRQTLGQGPEFLTYFQNEAQLEKSRLLSDRFSAERPKGSFSTLEIQRTEQGDSAMYLCASSFLPGLPTAEAFFGQGTRLTVV.

The rearrangement joins TRBV6-2 or TRBV6-3 to TRBJ2-1, with TRBD1 identical over 10 bases. The J segment lost 2 bases and the V segment lost 1 base, leaving 2 bases of the junction unmatched. CDR3 length equals 16 residues. The germline V gene encodes CDR1 MNHEY and CDR2 SVGEGT. The CDR3 sequence: CASSYFGTGAYNEQFF. The DNA for the CDR3 is TGTGCCAGCAGTTACTTCGGGACAGGGGCCTACAATGAGCAGTTCTTC.

This chain links TRBV5-4 with TRBJ1-1, with 8 nucleotides matching TRBD1. In germline, CDR1 is SGHNT, CDR2 YYREEE (reference sequence). V lost 2 bases to trimming and J lost 5 bases; unmatched junction nucleotides: 2. The CDR3 loop spans 13 amino acids. CDR3: CASSFRGQTEAFF. For the CDR3, the DNA is TGTGCCAGCAGCTTCAGGGGGCAAACTGAAGCTTTCTTT.